A single sample gave rise to the 28 T cell receptor beta chains below, sequenced in a study of cytomegalovirus exposure and HLA in healthy donors. The PCR ran on 60 Vbeta and 13 Jbeta primers. Clones were read by immunoSEQ multiplex PCR, and TCRdb kept only the in-frame ones, dropping some. The profile shows 99,000 or so clones, 75% to 90% of them singletons. The material sequenced was PBMCs. The receptors stem from a man aged 25-45 years in good health and CMV-seropositive.

The J gene is TRBJ2-3, the V gene TRBV9, with a weak D call TRBD2 (6 bases). Between the trimmed V and J ends, which lost 1 base and 0 bases, there was a span of 15 bases. Per the germline V gene, CDR1 is SGDLS and CDR2 is YYNGEE. The CDR3 loop spans 17 amino acids. The CDR3 nucleotides read TGTGCCAGCAGCGTACAAGGGGCGGGGCCTAGCACAGATACGCAGTATTTT. It codes for CASSVQGAGPSTDTQYF.

CDR3 in DNA: TGTGCTAGTGATCGTGGACAAGGCATTACTGAAGCTTTCTTT. It codes for CASDRGQGITEAFF. The chain employs TRBV12-5 and TRBJ1-1, with D maybe TRBD1 (5 bases). V lost 7 bases and J 5 bases, leaving 17 bases between the germline ends. This CDR3 has 14 residues. Germline-derived CDR1 and CDR2 are LGHNT and FRNRAP.

The chain uses TRBV4-2 and TRBJ2-7; D gene uncertain. The CDR3 length is 15 residues. V was pared by 0 bases and J by 2 bases, with 11 bases between. Germline V gene sequence: CDR1 LGHNA, CDR2 YNFKEQ. The CDR3 protein is CASSQDYNAPYEQYF. Here the CDR3 DNA reads TGTGCCAGCAGCCAAGATTACAACGCCCCCTACGAGCAGTACTTC.

The chain recombines TRBV9 with TRBJ2-3; maybe TRBD2 (6 bases). Germline loops: CDR1 SGDLS, CDR2 YYNGEE. V was trimmed by 7 bases and J by 3 bases, leaving 15 bases between them. The CDR3 extends over 14 amino acids. The CDR3 region has the DNA TGTGCCAGCTCCGGGACTTGGGTTACAGATACGCAGTATTTT. Translating gives CASSGTWVTDTQYF. Together with reference TRBV9 and TRBJ2-3, the CDR3 gives the full variable domain: DSGVTQTPKHLITATGQRVTLRCSPRSGDLSVYWYQQSLDQGLQFLIQYYNGEERAKGNILERFSAQQFPDLHSELNLSSLELGDSALYFCASSGTWVTDTQYFGPGTRLTVL.

The V call is TRBV4-1, the J call TRBJ2-7; perhaps TRBD2 as D (6 bases). Germline loops: CDR1 MGHRA, CDR2 YSYEKL. CDR3 size: 15 residues. Trimming cost V 2 bases and J 0 bases, with 11 bases left between them. The CDR3: CASSQREVSSYEQYF. CDR3 in DNA: TGCGCCAGCAGCCAAAGGGAGGTGAGCTCCTACGAGCAGTACTTC.

V gene TRBV5-1 combines with J gene TRBJ2-5; TRBD1 matches 7 bases. The CDR3 runs 16 residues. The germline V gene encodes CDR1 SGHRS and CDR2 YFSETQ. Trimming removed 0 bases from V and 1 base from J; junction bases left unmatched: 6. This CDR3 is CASSLAGSGGQETQYF. As DNA, the CDR3 is TGCGCCAGCAGCTTGGCTGGCTCAGGGGGCCAAGAGACCCAGTACTTC.

This clone was seen a single time. The V and J genes are TRBV7-6 and TRBJ2-3; no reliable D call. Germline V gene sequence: CDR1 SGHVS, CDR2 FNYEAQ. This CDR3 spans 12 amino acids. Trimming stripped 2 bases from V and 4 bases from J, with 4 bases between. CDR3 bases: TGTGCCAGCAGCTTATTCTCAGATACGCAGTATTTT. The encoded protein is CASSLFSDTQYF. Supplemented by reference TRBV7-6 and TRBJ2-3, the full variable domain reads GAGVSQSPRYKVTKRGQDVALRCDPISGHVSLYWYRQALGQGPEFLTYFNYEAQQDKSGLPNDRFSAERPEGSISTLTIQRTEQRDSAMYRCASSLFSDTQYFGPGTRLTVL.

CDR3 nucleotides: TGTGCCAGCAGTTACTCGACGGGGGTAGGTTCACCCCTCCACTTT. Amino acid sequence: CASSYSTGVGSPLHF. This chain joins TRBV6-5 and TRBJ1-6; perhaps TRBD1 as D (5 bases). This CDR3 is built from 15 residues. Deletions cut 0 bases from V and 9 bases from J, with 12 bases between. In germline, CDR1 is MNHEY, CDR2 SVGAGI.

The rearrangement joins TRBV28 to TRBJ1-3; possibly TRBD1 for D (6 bases). The CDR3 is 15 amino acids. The V gene's germline CDR1 is MDHEN and CDR2 SYDVKM. The V end lost 7 bases, the J end lost 0 bases, and 13 bases lay between the germline ends. In DNA, the CDR3 is TGTGCCAGCACCGCCGGGACACCCTCTGGAAACACCATATATTTT. Its translation is CASTAGTPSGNTIYF. The whole variable domain, remainder taken from reference TRBV28 and TRBJ1-3, is DVKVTQSSRYLVKRTGEKVFLECVQDMDHENMFWYRQDPGLGLRLIYFSYDVKMKEKGDIPEGYSVSREKKERFSLILESASTNQTSMYLCASTAGTPSGNTIYFGEGSWLTVV.

This sequence joins TRBV5-6 and TRBJ1-4, with TRBD1 matching 8 bases. Trimming cost V 5 bases and J 6 bases; bases outside gene matches: 9. Germline V CDR1 and CDR2: SGHDT, YYEEEE. The CDR3 runs 15 residues. CDR3 region: CASSHRTGSDEKLFF. CDR3 coding DNA: TGTGCCAGCAGTCATAGGACAGGGTCGGATGAAAAACTGTTTTTT.

This clone was detected a few times. The chain couples TRBV6-4 to TRBJ1-1, with D unclear. Germline-derived CDR1 and CDR2 are MRHNA and SNTAGT. This CDR3 contains 14 residues. Trimming stripped 6 bases from V and 1 base from J, with 12 bases between. The CDR3 coding sequence is TGTGCCAGCAGCGCATCGCCAGGGAACACTGAAGCTTTCTTT. It codes for CASSASPGNTEAFF.

This chain joins TRBV7-2 and TRBJ2-3; tentatively, D is TRBD2 (6 bases). In germline, CDR1 is SGHTA, CDR2 FQGNSA. CDR3 length equals 16 residues. V was shortened by 0 bases and J by 2 bases, with 12 bases between the two germline ends. As DNA, the CDR3 is TGTGCCAGCAGCTTAGCGATTGGACTATACACAGATACGCAGTATTTT. It encodes CASSLAIGLYTDTQYF.

CDR3 residues: CAWSRGEQYF. For the CDR3, the DNA is TGTGCCTGGAGTAGGGGGGAGCAGTACTTC. The chain links TRBV30 to TRBJ2-7; D perhaps matches TRBD1 (6 bases). CDR1 is GTSNPN and CDR2 is SVGIG in the germline V gene (reference sequence). The CDR3 length is 10 residues. The ends were cut back, 2 bases at V and 7 bases at J, with 6 bases in the middle.

The chain employs TRBV29-1 and TRBJ1-5, with D hard to call. V dropped 4 bases and J dropped 2 bases, with 9 bases sitting between them. The CDR3 runs 13 residues. Germline V lookup: CDR1 SQVTM, CDR2 ANQGSEA. For the CDR3, the DNA is TGCAGCGTTGGTGACAATCGCAATCAGCCCCAGCATTTT. Translated, it gives CSVGDNRNQPQHF.

The chain employs TRBV5-1 and TRBJ2-7, with D perhaps TRBD1 (6 bases). V was cut by 7 bases and J by 0 bases, with 17 bases left in between. The CDR3 sequence is 15 residues long. CDR1 and CDR2 from the germline V gene are SGHRS and YFSETQ. Written as DNA, the CDR3 is TGCGCCAGCTCCGAGGCAGGGGCCAACTCCTACGAGCAGTACTTC. Protein: CASSEAGANSYEQYF.

The chain joins TRBV6-5 to TRBJ2-7; the D gene is possibly TRBD2 (6 bases). This CDR3 is 13 amino acids long. The ends were cut back, 2 bases at V and 2 bases at J, with 7 bases in the middle. The germline gives CDR1 MNHEY, CDR2 SVGAGI. This chain's CDR3 is CASSYRGAYEQYF. CDR3 sequence (DNA): TGTGCCAGCAGTTACCGCGGGGCCTACGAGCAGTACTTC.

The rearrangement joins TRBV2 to TRBJ2-3; TRBD1 aligns across 8 bases. The CDR3 runs to 15 residues. CDR1 and CDR2 from the germline V gene are SNHLY and FYNNEI. With V trimmed by 6 bases and J by 6 bases, 11 bases remained unmatched. CDR3 protein: CASRRDRPSRDTQYF. In DNA, the CDR3 is TGTGCCAGCAGGCGGGACAGGCCCTCCCGGGATACGCAGTATTTT.

CDR3 loop: CASSLREEKLFF. CDR3 DNA sequence: TGTGCCAGCAGCTTGAGGGAAGAAAAACTGTTTTTT. The rearrangement links TRBV11-2 to TRBJ1-4; no clear D gene. Between the trimmed V and J ends, which lost 3 bases and 8 bases, there was a span of 7 bases. Germline V gene sequence: CDR1 SGHAT, CDR2 FQNNGV. The CDR3 loop spans 12 amino acids.

The chain couples TRBV29-1 to TRBJ1-2; 12 nucleotides line up with TRBD1. CDR3 size: 11 residues. Germline V gene lookup returns CDR1 SQVTM and CDR2 ANQGSEA. J was trimmed by 13 bases and V by 6 bases; bases with no gene match: 6. This CDR3 is CSVGDRGLCTF. The CDR3 DNA reads as TGCAGCGTAGGGGACAGGGGGCTCTGCACCTTC.

This chain links TRBV4-2 with TRBJ2-3; weak D call: TRBD2 (6 bases). Germline V gene sequence: CDR1 LGHNA, CDR2 YNFKEQ. Trimming removed 6 bases from V and 4 bases from J, with 17 bases in between. The CDR3 runs to 15 residues. As DNA, the CDR3 is TGTGCCAGCAGGGAGGGCGGGGCCACCCCAGATACGCAGTATTTT. It codes for CASREGGATPDTQYF.

The CDR3 region is CASGIPTGGVGANVLTF. The CDR3 nucleotides are TGCGCCAGCGGAATCCCTACAGGGGGCGTTGGGGCCAACGTCCTGACTTTC. The chain combines TRBV5-1 with TRBJ2-6, with TRBD1 matching 9 bases. The V gene's germline CDR1 is SGHRS and CDR2 YFSETQ. The CDR3 length is 17 residues. Germline trimming cut 7 bases from V and 3 bases from J; bases unmatched to any gene: 11. The entire variable domain, with the rest obtained from reference TRBV5-1 and TRBJ2-6, is as follows: KAGVTQTPRYLIKTRGQQVTLSCSPISGHRSVSWYQQTPGQGLQFLFEYFSETQRNKGNFPGRFSGRQFSNSRSEMNVSTLELGDSALYLCASGIPTGGVGANVLTFGAGSRLTVL.

This clone was observed once. The chain joins TRBV9 to TRBJ1-3; 10 nucleotides line up with TRBD1. This CDR3 is built from 16 residues. Trimming took 2 bases from V and 1 from J; bases not matched to a gene: 3. CDR1 SGDLS and CDR2 YYNGEE come from the germline V gene. DNA for the CDR3: TGTGCCAGCAGCGTGACAGGGGGCCGGTCTGGAAACACCATATATTTT. It yields the protein CASSVTGGRSGNTIYF. Full variable domain (remainder filled in from reference TRBV9 and TRBJ1-3): DSGVTQTPKHLITATGQRVTLRCSPRSGDLSVYWYQQSLDQGLQFLIQYYNGEERAKGNILERFSAQQFPDLHSELNLSSLELGDSALYFCASSVTGGRSGNTIYFGEGSWLTVV.

The chain recombines TRBV21-1 with TRBJ2-1; TRBD2 is taken as the D call from the table, unchecked against the DNA. TRBV21-1 has pseudogene status. The CDR3 consists of 15 residues. The CDR3 bases are TGTGCCAGCAGCAAACGCGGGGCCTCCTACAATGAGCAGTTCTTC. This gives the protein CASSKRGASYNEQFF.

This clone was seen once. The chain is built from TRBV15 and TRBJ2-2, with TRBD1 as a possible D gene (5 bases). The CDR3 totals 14 residues. Deletions cut 3 bases from V and 10 bases from J, with 15 bases between. CDR1 LNHNV and CDR2 YYDKDF come from the germline V gene (reference sequence). CDR3 DNA: TGTGCCACCAGCAGCCCCGGCAGGGTAAAGGAGCTGTTTTTT. Translation gives CATSSPGRVKELFF. The variable domain in full, completed from reference TRBV15 and TRBJ2-2, reads DAMVIQNPRYQVTQFGKPVTLSCSQTLNHNVMYWYQQKSSQAPKLLFHYYDKDFNNEADTPDNFQSRRPNTSFCFLDIRSPGLGDTAMYLCATSSPGRVKELFFGEGSRLTVL.

The rearrangement uses TRBV7-8 and TRBJ1-1, with 9 bases lining up with TRBD1. The CDR3 totals 14 residues. The germline gives CDR1 SGHVS, CDR2 FQNEAQ. Trimming took 5 bases from V and 3 from J; bases not matched to a gene: 4. The CDR3: CASSIQGADTEAFF. Written as DNA, the CDR3 is TGTGCCAGCAGCATACAGGGGGCCGACACTGAAGCTTTCTTT.

The V gene is TRBV5-1, the J gene TRBJ2-5; 8 nucleotides agree with TRBD1. This CDR3 is 14 amino acids long. The germline V gene has CDR1 SGHRS and CDR2 YFSETQ. V lost 2 bases and J lost 4; bases outside the gene matches: 4. The CDR3 nucleotides are TGCGCCAGCAGCTTATCCACAGGGGGAGAGACCCAGTACTTC. It is translated as CASSLSTGGETQYF. Combining the CDR3 with reference TRBV5-1 and TRBJ2-5 gives the whole variable domain KAGVTQTPRYLIKTRGQQVTLSCSPISGHRSVSWYQQTPGQGLQFLFEYFSETQRNKGNFPGRFSGRQFSNSRSEMNVSTLELGDSALYLCASSLSTGGETQYFGPGTRLLVL.

This sequence joins TRBV2 and TRBJ1-6, with 9 nucleotides matching TRBD1. The V segment lost 6 bases and the J segment 6 bases; nucleotides outside the gene matches: 3. Germline-derived CDR1 and CDR2 are SNHLY and FYNNEI. The CDR3 is 14 amino acids. The CDR3 sequence is CASRRDRANSPLHF. CDR3 nucleotide sequence: TGTGCCAGCAGAAGGGACAGGGCTAATTCACCCCTCCACTTT.

This clone was seen a single time. V is TRBV19 and J is TRBJ2-5, with D possibly matching TRBD2 (6 bases). Germline loops: CDR1 LNHDA, CDR2 SQIVND (reference sequence). This CDR3 is 13 amino acids long. Trimming pared 6 bases from V and 5 bases from J, leaving 13 bases between. In DNA form, the CDR3 reads TGTGCCAGTAGACCCCGGGGGTGGGAGACCCAGTACTTC. This translates into CASRPRGWETQYF.